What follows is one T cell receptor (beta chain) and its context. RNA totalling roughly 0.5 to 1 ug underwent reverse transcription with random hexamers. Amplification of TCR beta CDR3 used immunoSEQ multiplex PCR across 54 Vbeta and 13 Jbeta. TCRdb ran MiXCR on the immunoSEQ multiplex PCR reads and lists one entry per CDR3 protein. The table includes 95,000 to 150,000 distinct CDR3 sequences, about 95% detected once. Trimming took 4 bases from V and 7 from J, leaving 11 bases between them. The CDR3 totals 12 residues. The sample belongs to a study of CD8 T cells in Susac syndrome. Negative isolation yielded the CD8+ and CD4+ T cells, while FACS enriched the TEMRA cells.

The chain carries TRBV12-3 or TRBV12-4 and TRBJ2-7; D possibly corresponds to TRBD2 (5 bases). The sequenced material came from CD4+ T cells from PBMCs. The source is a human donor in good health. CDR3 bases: TGTGCCAGCAGTTCTCTAGGAGGAGAGCAGTACTTC. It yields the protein CASSSLGGEQYF.